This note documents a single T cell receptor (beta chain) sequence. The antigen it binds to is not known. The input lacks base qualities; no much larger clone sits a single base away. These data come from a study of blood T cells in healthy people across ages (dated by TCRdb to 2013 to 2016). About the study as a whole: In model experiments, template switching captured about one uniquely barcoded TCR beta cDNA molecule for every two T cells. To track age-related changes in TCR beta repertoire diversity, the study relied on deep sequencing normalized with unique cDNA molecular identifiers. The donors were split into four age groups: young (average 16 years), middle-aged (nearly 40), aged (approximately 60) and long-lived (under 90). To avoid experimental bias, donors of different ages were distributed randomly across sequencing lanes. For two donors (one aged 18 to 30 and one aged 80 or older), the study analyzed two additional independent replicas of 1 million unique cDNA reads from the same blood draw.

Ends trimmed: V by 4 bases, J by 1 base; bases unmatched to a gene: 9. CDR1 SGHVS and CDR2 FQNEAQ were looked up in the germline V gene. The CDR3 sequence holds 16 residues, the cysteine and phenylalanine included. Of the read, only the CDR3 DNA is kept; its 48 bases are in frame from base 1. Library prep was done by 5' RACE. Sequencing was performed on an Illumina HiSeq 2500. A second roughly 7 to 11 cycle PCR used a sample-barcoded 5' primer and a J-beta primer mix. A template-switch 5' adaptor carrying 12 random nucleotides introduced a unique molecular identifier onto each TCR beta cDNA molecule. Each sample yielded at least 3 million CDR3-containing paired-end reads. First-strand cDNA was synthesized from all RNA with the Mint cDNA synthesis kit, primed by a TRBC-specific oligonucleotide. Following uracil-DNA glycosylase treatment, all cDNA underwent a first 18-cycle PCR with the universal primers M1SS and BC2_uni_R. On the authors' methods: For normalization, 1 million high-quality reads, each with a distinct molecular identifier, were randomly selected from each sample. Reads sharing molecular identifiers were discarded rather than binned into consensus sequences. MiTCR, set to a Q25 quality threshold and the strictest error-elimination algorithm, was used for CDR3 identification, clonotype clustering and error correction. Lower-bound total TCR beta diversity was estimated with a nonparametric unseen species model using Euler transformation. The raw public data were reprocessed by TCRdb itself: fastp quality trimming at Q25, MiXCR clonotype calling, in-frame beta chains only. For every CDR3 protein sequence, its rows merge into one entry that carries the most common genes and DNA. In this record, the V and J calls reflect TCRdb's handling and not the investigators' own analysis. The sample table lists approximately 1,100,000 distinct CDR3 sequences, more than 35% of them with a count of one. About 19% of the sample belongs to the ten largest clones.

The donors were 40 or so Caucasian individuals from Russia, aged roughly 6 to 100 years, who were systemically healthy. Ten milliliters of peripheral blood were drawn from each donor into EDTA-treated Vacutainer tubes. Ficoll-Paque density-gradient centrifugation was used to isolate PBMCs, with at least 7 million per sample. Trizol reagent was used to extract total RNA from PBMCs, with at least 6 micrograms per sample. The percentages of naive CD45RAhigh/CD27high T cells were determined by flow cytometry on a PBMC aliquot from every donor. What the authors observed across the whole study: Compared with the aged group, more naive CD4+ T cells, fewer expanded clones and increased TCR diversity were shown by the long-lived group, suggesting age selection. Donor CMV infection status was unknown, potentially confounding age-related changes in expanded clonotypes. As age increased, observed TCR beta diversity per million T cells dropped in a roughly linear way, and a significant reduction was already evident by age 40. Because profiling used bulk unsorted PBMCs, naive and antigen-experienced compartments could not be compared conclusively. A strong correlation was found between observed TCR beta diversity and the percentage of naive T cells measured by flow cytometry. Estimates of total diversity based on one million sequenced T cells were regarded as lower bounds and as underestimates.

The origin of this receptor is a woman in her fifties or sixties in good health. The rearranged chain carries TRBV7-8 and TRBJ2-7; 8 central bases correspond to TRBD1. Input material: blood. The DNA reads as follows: TGTGCCAGCAGCTCGGTTTTTGGACAGGGATCCTACGAGCAGTACTTC. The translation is CASSSVFGQGSYEQYF.